This is a list of T cell receptor beta chains from one sample in a study of response to subunit inactivated influenza vaccine. TCRdb passed the RT-PCR reads through MiXCR, listing each CDR3 protein once. This sample has 560,000 or so distinct CDR3 sequences, with about 8% found just once. The input for sequencing was PBMCs from blood, taken roughly 24 months after vaccination. Receptors were obtained from a man aged 50 to 69 who received an inactivated influenza vaccine. The CDR3 runs from the conserved cysteine through the conserved F or W. D genes are given only for firm matches. The listing skips clone size in some rows; elsewhere it reads once, few, many or a size class.

TRBV20-1	few	TRBD1	TRBJ1-2	CSASGSGGFGGYTF	TGCAGTGCTAGCGGGTCAGGGGGCTTTGGTGGCTACACCTTC
TRBV6-2/TRBV6-3	.	TRBD2	TRBJ2-1	CASSRLGRLAGYNEQFF	TGTGCCAGCAGTCGCCTAGGCAGACTAGCGGGCTACAATGAGCAGTTCTTC
TRBV2	few	.	TRBJ2-5	CASSSTVFFRREYTSAF	TGTGCCAGCAGTTCGACAGTATTTTTTCGACGCGAGTATACCAGTGCCTTC
TRBV28	few	.	TRBJ1-2	CASRTPGLSDGYTF	TGTGCCAGCAGGACCCCGGGACTGAGTGATGGCTACACCTTC
TRBV7-2	few	.	TRBJ1-6	CASSPSGGLDSPLHF	TGTGCCAGCAGCCCTTCTGGAGGTTTGGATTCACCCCTCCACTTT
TRBV15	.	TRBD1	TRBJ2-1	CATSRSRDRANEQFF	TGTGCCACCAGCAGATCTCGCGACAGGGCCAATGAGCAGTTCTTC
TRBV7-9	.	TRBD2	TRBJ2-1	CASSLGSGREQFF	TGTGCCAGCAGCTTAGGGAGCGGGAGAGAGCAGTTCTTC
TRBV7-9	.	TRBD1	TRBJ1-1	CASVGPGTGSNTEAFF	TGTGCCAGCGTGGGCCCCGGGACAGGGTCGAACACTGAAGCTTTCTTT
TRBV19	.	TRBD1	TRBJ2-6	CASRDRVTGANVLTF	TGTGCCAGTAGGGACAGGGTTACTGGGGCCAACGTCCTGACTTTC
TRBV5-1	.	.	TRBJ1-4	CASSPDSRNEKLFF	TGCGCCAGCAGCCCGGACAGCCGGAATGAAAAACTGTTTTTT
TRBV15	.	.	TRBJ2-7	CATSRVSETYEQYF	TGTGCCACCAGCAGAGTAAGTGAGACCTACGAGCAGTACTTC
TRBV20-1	few	.	TRBJ2-5	CSASEYFGNGAQYF	TGCAGTGCTAGCGAGTATTTCGGGAATGGTGCTCAGTACTTC
TRBV7-8	many	TRBD2	TRBJ2-5	CASSSLAVGETQYF	TGTGCCAGCAGCTCTCTAGCGGTGGGAGAGACCCAGTACTTC
TRBV25-1	few	TRBD1	TRBJ2-1	CASRAGTVNEQFF	TGTGCCAGCAGAGCCGGGACAGTTAACGAGCAGTTCTTC
TRBV15	few	.	TRBJ2-5	CATGWLTQKTQYF	TGTGCCACCGGGTGGCTAACTCAAAAGACCCAGTACTTC
TRBV20-1	few	.	TRBJ1-4	CSASGHSNEKLFF	TGCAGTGCTTCGGGACACTCGAATGAAAAACTGTTTTTT
TRBV5-8	.	.	TRBJ2-3	CATSPAGASTDTQYF	TGTGCCACTTCCCCGGCAGGGGCTAGCACAGATACGCAGTATTTT
TRBV20-1	.	TRBD1	TRBJ2-5	CSASDRGQETQYF	TGCAGTGCCTCGGACAGGGGACAAGAGACCCAGTACTTC
TRBV11-1	.	TRBD2	TRBJ2-2	CASSPYGLAGINTGELFF	TGTGCCAGCAGCCCTTACGGACTAGCGGGAATCAACACCGGGGAGCTGTTTTTT
TRBV5-1	.	.	TRBJ2-2	CASSRRVESNTGELFF	TGCGCCAGCAGCCGCAGAGTTGAATCGAACACCGGGGAGCTGTTTTTT
TRBV12-3/TRBV12-4	few	TRBD2	TRBJ2-1	CASTKAGGNYNEQFF	TGTGCCAGCACCAAAGCGGGGGGAAACTACAATGAGCAGTTCTTC
TRBV12-3/TRBV12-4	.	TRBD1	TRBJ2-1	CASSSGTGEKFF	TGTGCCAGCAGTTCGGGGACAGGGGAAAAGTTCTTC
TRBV15	.	.	TRBJ1-5	CATSGEGATGNQPQHF	TGTGCCACCAGCGGTGAGGGCGCAACAGGCAATCAGCCCCAGCATTTT
TRBV4-2	many	TRBD2	TRBJ2-1	CASTWGVAGGSNEQFF	TGTGCCAGCACCTGGGGTGTTGCGGGAGGAAGCAATGAGCAGTTCTTC
TRBV20-1	few	.	TRBJ2-7	CSVRGAGGPYEQYF	TGCAGTGTCCGGGGGGCAGGGGGCCCCTACGAGCAGTACTTC
TRBV28	.	TRBD1	TRBJ1-2	CASRGDRGHYGYTF	TGTGCCAGCAGAGGGGACAGGGGGCACTATGGCTACACCTTC
TRBV14	.	.	TRBJ2-5	CASSPGQPPTQYF	TGTGCCAGCAGCCCCGGACAGCCCCCGACCCAGTACTTC
TRBV7-2	few	.	TRBJ1-1	CASSERYGGGAEAFF	TGTGCCAGCAGCGAAAGATACGGTGGGGGCGCTGAAGCTTTCTTT
TRBV6-2/TRBV6-3	few	TRBD1	TRBJ2-1	CASSYSMVGTANEQFF	TGTGCCAGCAGTTACTCGATGGTGGGGACAGCCAATGAGCAGTTCTTC
TRBV20-1	many	.	TRBJ2-7	CSARPTDRSYEQYF	TGCAGTGCTAGACCGACGGATAGGTCCTACGAGCAGTACTTC
TRBV19	.	.	TRBJ2-2	CPSSIERGTTGELFF	TGTCCCAGTAGTATAGAAAGGGGGACCACCGGGGAGCTGTTTTTT
TRBV6-5	many	TRBD1	TRBJ1-6	CASSYSMDRGLNSPLHF	TGTGCCAGCAGTTACTCGATGGACAGGGGACTCAATTCACCCCTCCACTTT
TRBV4-1	many	.	TRBJ1-1	CASSGRTVNTEAFF	TGCGCCAGCAGCGGTCGGACGGTGAACACTGAAGCTTTCTTT
TRBV24-1	.	TRBD2	TRBJ2-1	CATSDILAGDDNEQFF	TGTGCCACCAGTGATATACTAGCGGGAGATGATAATGAGCAGTTCTTC
TRBV7-9	few	.	TRBJ2-3	CASSRTPPRDTQYF	TGTGCCAGCAGCCGGACCCCTCCCAGGGATACGCAGTATTTT
TRBV7-9	many	.	TRBJ1-1	CASSLDTLLNTEAFF	TGTGCCAGCAGCTTAGACACCCTCCTGAACACTGAAGCTTTCTTT
TRBV7-2	.	TRBD2	TRBJ2-3	CASSLRERGEAYF	TGTGCCAGCAGCTTAAGGGAGCGGGGGGAGGCGTATTTT
TRBV7-2	many	TRBD1	TRBJ2-2	CASSLVAGTANTGELFF	TGTGCCAGCAGCTTAGTGGCCGGGACAGCGAACACCGGGGAGCTGTTTTTT
TRBV21-1	many	.	TRBJ2-7	CASSSVGQREQYF	TGTGCCAGCAGCTCCGTGGGCCAGCGGGAGCAGTACTTC
TRBV7-2	many	TRBD1	TRBJ2-5	CASSKPGQGKTQYF	TGTGCCAGCAGCAAACCGGGACAGGGGAAGACCCAGTACTTC
TRBV12-3/TRBV12-4	few	.	TRBJ2-1	CASTRGLGSSYNEQFF	TGTGCCAGCACCCGTGGACTTGGGAGCTCCTACAATGAGCAGTTCTTC
TRBV6-5	few	.	TRBJ1-1	CASSYFPGGTEAFF	TGTGCCAGCAGTTATTTCCCCGGGGGCACTGAAGCTTTCTTT
TRBV20-1	.	.	TRBJ2-7	CSANRLPIYEQYF	TGCAGTGCTAACCGTCTACCGATCTACGAGCAGTACTTC
TRBV6-5	many	.	TRBJ1-1	CASSSHQERREAFF	TGTGCCAGCAGTTCCCACCAGGAGAGAAGAGAAGCTTTCTTT
TRBV27	.	.	TRBJ2-7	CASSSADSLLLREQYF	TGTGCCAGCAGTTCCGCGGACAGTCTCCTGCTACGAGAGCAGTACTTC
TRBV27	few	TRBD2	TRBJ2-3	CASSLFSGGTDTQYF	TGTGCCAGCAGTTTATTTAGCGGGGGCACAGATACGCAGTATTTT
TRBV5-1	few	.	TRBJ2-1	CASSLGTLLSNEQFF	TGCGCCAGCAGCCTAGGGACCCTCCTTTCGAATGAGCAGTTCTTC
TRBV7-2	few	TRBD2	TRBJ2-7	CASSTSSGGITYEQYF	TGTGCCAGCAGCACCTCTAGCGGGGGAATTACCTACGAGCAGTACTTC
TRBV3-1	.	.	TRBJ2-7	CASSQEAPCTHEQYF	TGTGCCAGCAGCCAAGAGGCGCCTTGTACCCACGAGCAGTACTTC
TRBV12-3/TRBV12-4	few	.	TRBJ1-6	CASSSTGLTPLHF	TGTGCCAGCAGTTCCACAGGGCTAACACCCCTCCACTTT
TRBV7-2	few	TRBD2	TRBJ2-3	CASSSTPGLAGVTQYF	TGTGCCAGCAGCTCAACCCCGGGACTAGCGGGAGTTACGCAGTATTTT
TRBV20-1	.	TRBD1	TRBJ2-1	CSARVRDRTYNEQFF	TGCAGTGCTAGAGTCCGGGACAGGACGTACAATGAGCAGTTCTTC
TRBV7-2	.	.	TRBJ2-7	CASSTQSPGHGYEQYF	TGTGCCAGCAGCACGCAGTCTCCGGGACACGGCTACGAGCAGTACTTC
TRBV7-8	many	.	TRBJ1-4	CASSMGRREKLFF	TGTGCCAGCAGCATGGGACGGAGGGAAAAACTGTTTTTT
TRBV12-3/TRBV12-4	many	.	TRBJ1-1	CASSPGGRVTEAFF	TGTGCCAGCAGCCCTGGGGGGAGGGTCACTGAAGCTTTCTTT
TRBV27	many	TRBD2	TRBJ2-7	CASSSGTRSYEQYF	TGTGCCAGCAGCTCCGGGACTAGGTCCTACGAGCAGTACTTC
TRBV11-2	few	.	TRBJ2-7	CASSFQRSSYEQYF	TGTGCCAGCAGCTTTCAGCGGTCTTCCTACGAGCAGTACTTC